The rows below give T cell receptor beta chains drawn from one sample of a study of T cells after yellow fever vaccination. TCRdb re-analysed the 5' RACE reads in MiXCR, keeping a single row per CDR3 protein. The sample carries a few hundred thousand distinct CDR3 sequences, 3% to 4.5% recorded once. The starting material was PBMCs, obtained 5 days after the yellow fever booster vaccination. The receptors originated from a man younger than 35 who received the YFV17D yellow fever vaccine. Both conserved end residues are part of each CDR3. D genes are given only for firm matches. The listing skips clone size in some rows; elsewhere it reads once, few, many or a size class.

v_call	j_call	d_call	clone_size	cdr3_nt	cdr3_aa
TRBV6-2/TRBV6-3	TRBJ2-7	.	few	TGTGCCAGCACAGGGGTTTCCTACGAGCAGTACTTC	CASTGVSYEQYF
TRBV5-1	TRBJ1-2	.	few	TGCGCCAGCAGCCCTCTGCGGGGAATAGACGGCTACACCTTC	CASSPLRGIDGYTF
TRBV5-1	TRBJ2-2	.	.	TGCGCCAGCAGCTTGACCACGGGTGGCACCGGGGAGCTGTTTTTT	CASSLTTGGTGELFF
TRBV24-1	TRBJ1-6	.	few	TGTGCCACCAGTGAGGACGGGTACGGGCCCCTCCACTTT	CATSEDGYGPLHF
TRBV4-1	TRBJ1-5	.	.	TGCGCCAGCAGCCAAGAAACCCGCTCGAGGGGCAATCAGCCCCAGCATTTT	CASSQETRSRGNQPQHF
TRBV7-2	TRBJ1-2	.	.	TGTGCCAGCAGCGCAAGAGCAAGCCTCCTCAATGGCTACACCTTC	CASSARASLLNGYTF
TRBV2	TRBJ2-2	TRBD2	few	TGTGCCAGCATGTCAAGCGGGGGTGCCGGGGAGCTGTTTTTT	CASMSSGGAGELFF
TRBV13	TRBJ2-3	TRBD1	.	TGTGCCAGCAGCCATATTCCGGGACAGAGCACAGATACGCAGTATTTT	CASSHIPGQSTDTQYF
TRBV6-5	TRBJ1-4	.	few	TGTGCCAGCAGTTACTCGAGTTTCGGGGCAGGGAAACTGTTTTTT	CASSYSSFGAGKLFF
TRBV4-2	TRBJ1-5	.	.	TGTGCCAGCAGCCAAGAAGAGCAGGGAAGGCAGCCCCAGCATTTT	CASSQEEQGRQPQHF
TRBV12-3/TRBV12-4	TRBJ2-1	.	.	TGTGCCAGCATCCCCGGTGGGTCTAGGAACAATGAGCAGTTCTTC	CASIPGGSRNNEQFF
TRBV7-2	TRBJ2-4	.	.	TGTGCCAGCAGCTTAGCGGAGACAATCACATTC	CASSLAETITF
TRBV5-1	TRBJ2-1	.	few	TGCGCCAGCAGCTTGGGTACAGGTGGTGAGCAGTTCTTC	CASSLGTGGEQFF
TRBV7-2	TRBJ2-3	TRBD2	few	TGTGCCAGCAGCTTAGTTGGGCTAGCGGGCACAGATACGCAGTATTTT	CASSLVGLAGTDTQYF
TRBV19	TRBJ2-1	.	few	TGTGCCAGTAGTATACTTGGCGGCCCCTACAATGAGCAGTTCTTC	CASSILGGPYNEQFF
TRBV19	TRBJ1-4	.	few	TGTGCCAGTAGTATCTCTCCACCGGCTGGGGTTAATGAAAAACTGTTTTTT	CASSISPPAGVNEKLFF
TRBV7-9	TRBJ2-3	TRBD1	many	TGTGCCAGCACCCACCGGGACAGGGCCGCAGATACGCAGTATTTT	CASTHRDRAADTQYF
TRBV6-5	TRBJ2-3	.	many	TGTGCCAGCAGTCTTATAGGGGGTTCCACAGATACGCAGTATTTT	CASSLIGGSTDTQYF
TRBV4-1	TRBJ2-4	.	.	TGCGCCAGCGGGGATTATAAGGGGAACTTAGCCAAAAACATTCAGTACTTC	CASGDYKGNLAKNIQYF
TRBV9	TRBJ2-1	.	many	TGTGCCAGCAGCGTAGGAGGGGGGCTCAACAATGAGCAGTTCTTC	CASSVGGGLNNEQFF